Below, 29 T cell receptor beta chains from the same sample are listed, as sequenced in a study of T-cell reconstitution after alpha-beta-depleted transplantation in children. The TCRbeta library incorporated unique molecular identifiers. Each CDR3 protein gets one entry after TCRdb re-called the PCR reads with MiXCR. The data contain about 140,000 distinct CDR3 sequences, around 9% of them singletons. The sequenced sample was PBMCs, mostly from graft donor cells, obtained 180 days after TCRalphabeta/CD19-depleted stem cell transplant. The receptors derive from a female patient aged 2-10 years who had a stem cell transplant for congenital amegakaryocytic thrombocytopenia, so the T cells may come from the graft donor.

This clonotype appeared many times. V and J are TRBV3-1 and TRBJ2-3; possible D gene TRBD2, 5 bases. The CDR3 length is 11 residues. CDR1 is LGHDT and CDR2 is YNNKEL in the germline V gene (reference sequence). The ends were cut back, 6 bases at V and 4 bases at J, with 5 bases in the middle. The CDR3 coding sequence is TGTGCCAGCAGGGGAGCAGATACGCAGTATTTT. Translating it yields CASRGADTQYF.

The table lists this clonotype with many counts. The V gene is TRBV5-1, the J gene TRBJ2-5, with D perhaps being TRBD1 or TRBD2 (5 bases each). The V and J ends lost 0 bases and 5 bases respectively, with 14 bases between them. The germline V gene encodes CDR1 SGHRS and CDR2 YFSETQ. The length of the CDR3 is 15 residues. CDR3 in DNA: TGCGCCAGCAGCTTGGTATCGATAGGGACGGAGACCCAGTACTTC. Translating it yields CASSLVSIGTETQYF.

This clonotype was recorded many times. The genes are TRBV12-3 or TRBV12-4 and TRBJ1-5, with 8 positions matching TRBD1. V was pared by 3 bases and J by 1 base, with 5 bases of the junction left unmatched. There are 16 residues in the CDR3. Here the CDR3 DNA reads TGTGCCAGCAGTTTGTTGGACAGGGTGAGCAATCAGCCCCAGCATTTT. Encoded protein: CASSLLDRVSNQPQHF.

This clonotype was recorded at least ten times. The rearrangement uses TRBV11-3 and TRBJ2-7; 9 bases map to TRBD1. The length of the CDR3 is 16 residues. CDR1 and CDR2 from the germline V gene are SGHNT and YENEEA. With 3 bases clipped from V and 0 bases from J, the junction kept 6 bases outside the gene matches. CDR3 DNA: TGTGCCAGCAGCTTGGCCCGGGACAGGGTCTCCTACGAGCAGTACTTC. This sequence encodes CASSLARDRVSYEQYF.

This rearrangement joins TRBV12-3 or TRBV12-4 to TRBJ2-7, with TRBD2 matching 8 bases. J lost 2 bases, V lost 5 bases, and 8 bases had no gene match. The CDR3 consists of 15 residues. Here the CDR3 DNA reads TGTGCCAGCAGTCCCACAATAGCGGGAACCTACGAGCAGTACTTC. Translating it yields CASSPTIAGTYEQYF.

As to this clonotype: One base away lies a much larger clone, so this may be a sequencing read error. CDR3 DNA sequence: TGTGCCAGCAGTTTTTTCTCTGTGGGACAAGTGACCCAGTACTTC. Amino acids: CASSFFSVGQVTQYF. J is TRBJ2-5 and V is TRBV28; a weak D match, TRBD1 (6 bases). Germline CDR1 is MDHEN and CDR2 is SYDVKM. CDR3 length: 15 amino acids. Full variable domain (remainder filled in from reference TRBV28 and TRBJ2-5): DVKVTQSSRYLVKRTGEKVFLECVQDMDHENMFWYRQDPGLGLRLIYFSYDVKMKEKGDIPEGYSVSREKKERFSLILESASTNQTSMYLCASSFFSVGQVTQYFGPGTRLLVL.

This clonotype was seen many times. This sequence joins TRBV20-1 and TRBJ2-1; D unclear. V was pared by 4 bases and J by 4 bases, with 14 bases between. CDR1 is DFQATT, CDR2 SNEGSKA, per germline (reference sequence). The CDR3 has 14 residues. The CDR3 region is CSAKSRRDYNEQFF. DNA of the CDR3: TGCAGTGCTAAGTCTAGGAGAGATTACAATGAGCAGTTCTTC.

This clonotype came up many times. The rearrangement uses TRBV6-2 or TRBV6-3 and TRBJ2-3; D is undetermined. This CDR3 has 15 residues. The V gene's germline CDR1 is MNHEY and CDR2 SVGEGT. Trimming stripped 4 bases from V and 0 bases from J, with 11 bases between. DNA of the CDR3: TGTGCCAGCAGTTGGTCAGCTACTAGCACAGATACGCAGTATTTT. As protein: CASSWSATSTDTQYF.

This clonotype was counted many times. The chain recombines TRBV5-6 with TRBJ2-2, with TRBD2 as a possible D gene (6 bases). V was shortened by 6 bases and J by 0 bases, with 12 bases between the two germline ends. CDR3 length equals 15 residues. The germline V gene encodes CDR1 SGHDT and CDR2 YYEEEE. CDR3 in DNA: TGTGCCAGCACCTCCGGGACTGCGAACACCGGGGAGCTGTTTTTT. Its translation is CASTSGTANTGELFF. Supplemented by reference TRBV5-6 and TRBJ2-2, the full variable domain reads DAGVTQSPTHLIKTRGQQVTLRCSPKSGHDTVSWYQQALGQGPQFIFQYYEEEERQRGNFPDRFSGHQFPNYSSELNVNALLLGDSALYLCASTSGTANTGELFFGEGSRLTVL.

This clonotype was seen more than once but under ten times. The chain has TRBV7-2 and TRBJ2-7; 7 positions match TRBD2. The CDR3 is 13 amino acids. After removal of 1 base from V and 12 bases from J, the junction contained 9 bases not matched to a gene. CDR1 and CDR2 from the germline V gene are SGHTA and FQGNSA. The CDR3 DNA is TGTGCCAGCAGCTTAGGTGCGGGGGTCCGACCGTACTTC. Encoded protein: CASSLGAGVRPYF.

The gene calls are TRBV20-1 and TRBJ1-2; the D is unclear. Germline assignment: CDR1 DFQATT and CDR2 SNEGSKA (reference sequence). V shed 5 bases and J shed 8 bases, with 12 bases lying between them. CDR3 length: 11 residues. CDR3 in amino acids: CSAWTIGGYTF. The CDR3 DNA follows: TGCAGTGCTTGGACTATTGGCGGCTACACCTTC.

This clonotype was found many times. The chain has TRBV6-2 or TRBV6-3 and TRBJ2-2; possible D gene TRBD1, 5 bases. This CDR3 has 13 residues. Germline CDR1 MNHEY, CDR2 SVGEGT. The V end lost 6 bases, the J end lost 4 bases, and 9 bases lay between the germline ends. The CDR3 DNA sequence: TGTGCCAGCAGGCCCGACAGCACCGGGGAGCTGTTTTTT. Protein product: CASRPDSTGELFF.

About this clonotype itself: A much larger clone is a single base away; this may be a read error. The rearrangement joins TRBV28 to TRBJ2-7; 7 nucleotides match TRBD1. The V gene's germline CDR1 is MDHEN and CDR2 SYDVKM. The length of the CDR3 is 12 residues. For the CDR3, the DNA is TGTGCCAGCACCTCAAGTAGGACAGGCGTTGACTTC. Protein sequence: CASTSSRTGVDF.

V usage is TRBV5-1 and J usage is TRBJ2-1; 12 positions agree with TRBD2. Germline CDR1 SGHRS, CDR2 YFSETQ. With 4 bases clipped from V and 8 bases from J, the junction kept 7 bases outside the gene matches. The CDR3 length is 15 residues. Written as DNA, the CDR3 is TGCGCCAGCAGCCCTGGACTAGCGGGACCACATGAGCAGTTCTTC. Its translation: CASSPGLAGPHEQFF.

This clonotype showed up many times. The chain joins TRBV20-1 to TRBJ1-2, with 8 nucleotides matching TRBD1. In germline, CDR1 is DFQATT, CDR2 SNEGSKA (reference sequence). The CDR3 runs 15 residues. The V segment lost 4 bases and the J segment 0 bases; nucleotides outside the gene matches: 7. The CDR3 bases are TGCAGTGCTAAAGCCCCAGGGGGCCCTAACTATGGCTACACCTTC. Protein: CSAKAPGGPNYGYTF.

This clonotype occurred a few times. This sequence joins TRBV20-1 and TRBJ2-2, with D perhaps TRBD1 (6 bases). This CDR3 spans 13 amino acids. V lost 1 base and J 6 bases, leaving 9 bases between the germline ends. The germline gives CDR1 DFQATT, CDR2 SNEGSKA (reference sequence). For the CDR3, the DNA is TGCAGTGCTAGAGTCCCAGGGGCCGGGGAGCTGTTTTTT. Its protein product is CSARVPGAGELFF.

V is TRBV20-1 and J is TRBJ2-1, with 15 bases that match TRBD2. V lost 6 bases and J lost 3; bases outside the gene matches: 9. Germline values: CDR1 DFQATT, CDR2 SNEGSKA (reference sequence). The CDR3 is made up of 17 amino acids. The CDR3 loop is CSATGTSGGPLYNEQFF. The CDR3 DNA sequence: TGCAGTGCGACCGGGACTAGCGGGGGGCCCCTCTACAATGAGCAGTTCTTC.

This clonotype appeared many times. The genes are TRBV6-5 and TRBJ2-7, with 10 positions matching TRBD2. The junction had 3 bases not matched to a gene; V was cut back by 5 bases and J by 2 bases. This CDR3 comprises 14 residues. Germline V lookup: CDR1 MNHEY, CDR2 SVGAGI. CDR3: CASSPTSGPYEQYF. In nucleotides, the CDR3 is TGTGCCAGCAGTCCGACTAGCGGGCCCTACGAGCAGTACTTC.

In this sample, this clonotype turned up many times. The chain uses TRBV4-2 and TRBJ2-5; D ambiguous. This CDR3 has 18 residues. V lost 3 bases and J lost 3, with 23 bases in between. The germline gives CDR1 LGHNA, CDR2 YNFKEQ. The CDR3 nucleotides read TGTGCCAGCAGCCACTTAGGTCCTCCAAAACAGCAAAAAGAGACCCAGTACTTC. It yields the protein CASSHLGPPKQQKETQYF.

This clonotype was seen many times. The V gene is TRBV20-1, the J gene TRBJ2-5; 9 bases align to TRBD2. V was pared by 1 base and J by 1 base, with 7 bases of the junction left unmatched. CDR1 and CDR2 from the germline V gene are DFQATT and SNEGSKA (reference sequence). The CDR3 is 16 amino acids. The DNA for the CDR3 is TGCAGTGCTAGAGGGGGGACTAGCATTGGCCAAGAGACCCAGTACTTC. Its protein product is CSARGGTSIGQETQYF.

There are a few counts of this clonotype. CDR3 DNA: TGCAGTGCACGCCGGGACAGAAGTTACGAGCAGTACTTC. It specifies CSARRDRSYEQYF. The chain is built from TRBV20-1 and TRBJ2-7; 7 positions match TRBD1. V was pared by 6 bases and J by 4 bases, with 9 bases of the junction left unmatched. There are 13 residues in the CDR3. Per germline, CDR1 DFQATT and CDR2 SNEGSKA (reference sequence).

This clonotype showed up many times. Compared with germline, one end of the junction differs, possibly owing to a read error. V is TRBV20-1 and J is TRBJ2-6, with D possibly TRBD1 on 5 matching bases. The CDR3 sequence is 16 residues long. Germline assignment: CDR1 DFQATT and CDR2 SNEGSKA (reference sequence). CDR3 DNA sequence: TGCAGTGCTAGAAAAGACGGCAGCTCTGGGGCCAACGGCCTGACTTTC. It is translated as CSARKDGSSGANGLTF.

V is TRBV10-3 and J is TRBJ1-2, with 7 nucleotides matching TRBD1. Germline trimming cut 2 bases from V and 5 bases from J; bases unmatched to any gene: 11. Germline values: CDR1 ENHRY, CDR2 SYGVKD. This CDR3 comprises 16 residues. CDR3 in DNA: TGTGCCATCAGTGAGCGTACGGCAGGGGGAGGGTATGGCTACACCTTC. Amino acid sequence: CAISERTAGGGYGYTF.

In its sample, this clonotype was seen many times. CDR3 sequence reads: CATSVRLTNEKLFF. The CDR3 DNA follows: TGTGCCACCAGCGTGCGCCTTACTAATGAAAAACTGTTTTTT. V is TRBV15 and J is TRBJ1-4; D unresolved. The germline V and J ends were trimmed by 5 bases and 2 bases, with 9 bases remaining between them. CDR1 is LNHNV, CDR2 YYDKDF, per germline (reference sequence). The CDR3 length is 14 residues. The whole variable domain, filled in from reference TRBV15 and TRBJ1-4, reads DAMVIQNPRYQVTQFGKPVTLSCSQTLNHNVMYWYQQKSSQAPKLLFHYYDKDFNNEADTPDNFQSRRPNTSFCFLDIRSPGLGDTAMYLCATSVRLTNEKLFFGSGTQLSVL.

In this sample, this clonotype turned up many times. The chain links TRBV10-3 to TRBJ2-1, with TRBD2 matching 9 bases. This CDR3 contains 14 residues. J gave up 3 bases and V 10 bases, and 7 bases lay outside the gene matches. Germline-derived CDR1 and CDR2 are ENHRY and SYGVKD. In nucleotides, the CDR3 is TGTGCCACCACGACTAGCGGAAACTACAATGAGCAGTTCTTC. This gives the protein CATTTSGNYNEQFF.

This clonotype has ten or more counts. The rearrangement joins TRBV7-9 to TRBJ2-1; 9 bases map to TRBD2. J was trimmed by 13 bases and V by 6 bases; bases with no gene match: 7. The CDR3 spans 12 residues. CDR1 is SEHNR and CDR2 is FQNEAQ in the germline V gene (reference sequence). CDR3 loop: CASRFSGRGQFF. The CDR3 coding sequence is TGTGCCAGCAGATTTAGCGGGAGAGGACAGTTCTTC. The full variable domain, with the rest looked up from reference TRBV7-9 and TRBJ2-1, is DTGVSQNPRHKITKRGQNVTFRCDPISEHNRLYWYRQTLGQGPEFLTYFQNEAQLEKSRLLSDRFSAERPKGSFSTLEIQRTEQGDSAMYLCASRFSGRGQFFGPGTRLTVL.

This clonotype was observed at least ten times. The gene calls are TRBV3-1 and TRBJ2-1; 10 nucleotides align to TRBD2. CDR3 length equals 15 residues. Germline-derived CDR1 and CDR2 are LGHDT and YNNKEL (reference sequence). Unmatched junction bases numbered 8, after V lost 6 bases and J lost 6 bases. Here the CDR3 reads CASSQPGLATNEQFF. For the CDR3, the DNA is TGTGCCAGCAGTCAACCGGGACTAGCGACCAATGAGCAGTTCTTC.

This clonotype was picked up many times. This chain joins TRBV18 and TRBJ1-1; 8 bases align to TRBD1. CDR3 length: 13 residues. Germline V CDR1 and CDR2: KGHSH, LQKENI. V lost 3 bases, J lost 11 bases, and 8 bases stayed unmatched. The CDR3 nucleotides read TGTGCCAGCTCACCCACTGGACAGGGACTCGCTTTCTTT. Translated, it gives CASSPTGQGLAFF. Full variable domain (rest looked up from reference TRBV18 and TRBJ1-1): NAGVMQNPRHLVRRRGQEARLRCSPMKGHSHVYWYRQLPEEGLKFMVYLQKENIIDESGMPKERFSAEFPKEGPSILRIQQVVRGDSAAYFCASSPTGQGLAFFGQGTRLTVV.

This clonotype appeared many times. The gene calls are TRBV20-1 and TRBJ2-3; TRBD2 matches 7 bases. V lost 3 bases and J lost 5; bases outside the gene matches: 11. The length of the CDR3 is 15 residues. Germline-derived CDR1 and CDR2 are DFQATT and SNEGSKA (reference sequence). The CDR3 nucleotides are TGCAGTGCTAGCCACACGGGGCTAGCGGTAGATACGCAGTATTTT. This sequence encodes CSASHTGLAVDTQYF.